This entry features one T cell receptor beta chain sequence. This specimen comes from a study of blood T cell repertoires in COVID-19. Study-wide background: Sites across the United States, Italy and Spain contributed samples from acute and convalescent COVID-19.

This CDR3 is built from 14 residues. CDR1 is MRHNA, CDR2 SNTAGT, per germline. V shed 6 bases and J 2 bases; nucleotides not matched to a gene: 6. The cohort comprised adults aged 18 to 89 years residing in some 24 US areas. Participants' own reports of clinical history determined their cohort assignment. The repertoire was sequenced with immunoSEQ multiplex PCR; TCRdb's copy has only in-frame clones and lacks some. The sample contains 180,000 or so clones, more than 80% of which appear only once. The receptor's source is a man between 40 and 49 years old who had recovered from COVID-19. Material for sequencing was PBMCs or T cells enriched from blood (not recorded which). The gene calls are TRBV6-4 and TRBJ1-1; TRBD1 matches at 7 bases. The CDR3 is CASRAGTANTEAFF. The DNA of the CDR3 is TGTGCCAGCAGAGCCGGGACAGCTAACACTGAAGCTTTCTTT.